These 18 T cell receptor beta chains were all obtained from the same sample, sequenced in a study of neoadjuvant nivolumab and ipilimumab in lung cancer. This table comes from immunoSEQ multiplex PCR, and its TCRdb copy is limited to in-frame clones, with some not included. The sample lists under 50,000 clones, around nine tenths occurring once. The sample in question was blood, obtained before neoadjuvant nivolumab, alone or with ipilimumab. The origin of the receptors is an adult with non-small cell lung cancer. Some clones in this sample may be carry-over from other donors' samples.

This chain links TRBV14 with TRBJ1-1; no reliable D call. Germline V CDR1 and CDR2: SGHDN, FVKESK. The length of the CDR3 is 14 residues. The V end lost 4 bases, the J end lost 0 bases, and 9 bases lay between the germline ends. CDR3 coding DNA: TGTGCCAGCAGCCCCAGCCGGCTGAACACTGAAGCTTTCTTT. This gives the protein CASSPSRLNTEAFF.

This sequence joins TRBV19 and TRBJ2-1; D may be TRBD2 (5 bases). Trimming removed 3 bases from V and 5 bases from J, with 20 bases in between. The CDR3 loop spans 17 amino acids. The germline V gene encodes CDR1 LNHDA and CDR2 SQIVND (reference sequence). CDR3 nucleotide sequence: TGTGCCAGTAGTATCGCACGATGGGAGCGGCCCAACAATGAGCAGTTCTTC. It is translated as CASSIARWERPNNEQFF.

A few counts support this clone. The chain recombines TRBV6-1 with TRBJ1-5, with a possible D match to TRBD1 (5 bases). This CDR3 region has 14 residues. CDR1 is MNHNS and CDR2 is SASEGT in the germline V gene. The V end was cut by 7 bases, the J end by 4 bases, with 14 bases between. This CDR3 reads CASTRIQGNQPQHF. DNA for the CDR3: TGTGCCAGCACAAGGATTCAGGGTAATCAGCCCCAGCATTTT.

This chain uses TRBV6-5 with TRBJ1-5, with D hard to call. V shed 0 bases and J shed 1 base, with 7 bases lying between them. Germline assignment: CDR1 MNHEY and CDR2 SVGAGI. The CDR3 runs to 15 residues. The CDR3 DNA is TGTGCCAGCAGTTACTCGATAGTAAGCAATCAGCCCCAGCATTTT. Its protein is CASSYSIVSNQPQHF.

The chain has TRBV7-2 and TRBJ2-1, with 8 positions matching TRBD2. CDR1 SGHTA and CDR2 FQGNSA come from the germline V gene. There are 14 residues in the CDR3. V trimming: 6 bases; J trimming: 4 bases; junction bases outside the gene matches: 5. DNA for the CDR3: TGTGCCAGCAGTCGACTAGCGCAATACAATGAGCAGTTCTTC. This translates into CASSRLAQYNEQFF.

The J gene is TRBJ1-3, the V gene TRBV6-1; no clear D gene. The CDR3 length is 12 residues. Trimming removed 6 bases from V and 0 bases from J, with 3 bases in between. Germline CDR1 and CDR2: MNHNS and SASEGT. DNA of the CDR3: TGTGCCAGCAGGGGCTCTGGAAACACCATATATTTT. Protein: CASRGSGNTIYF.

This chain connects TRBV6-5 to TRBJ1-3; no firm D call. The CDR3 is 13 amino acids. CDR1 and CDR2 from the germline V gene are MNHEY and SVGAGI. Trimming left V 0 bases short and J 9 bases short, with 9 bases between. The CDR3 nucleotides read TGTGCCAGCAGTTACTCGAGCGGCTCCACCATATATTTT. Residues: CASSYSSGSTIYF.

This chain joins TRBV7-2 and TRBJ2-5, with 10 bases that match TRBD2. The germline V gene encodes CDR1 SGHTA and CDR2 FQGNSA. There are 17 residues in the CDR3. V shed 1 base and J 5 bases; nucleotides not matched to a gene: 10. The CDR3 region is CASSLGVAGGIAETQYF. DNA of the CDR3: TGTGCCAGCAGCTTAGGGGTAGCGGGAGGAATTGCGGAGACCCAGTACTTC.

The V and J genes are TRBV7-9 and TRBJ1-2; no definite D call. V dropped 1 base and J dropped 0 bases, with 6 bases sitting between them. This CDR3 has 14 amino acids. The germline V gene has CDR1 SEHNR and CDR2 FQNEAQ (reference sequence). The CDR3 bases are TGTGCCAGCAGCTTAGAGTCATCTAACTATGGCTACACCTTC. Translated: CASSLESSNYGYTF. Filled out from reference TRBV7-9 and TRBJ1-2, the complete variable domain reads DTGVSQNPRHKITKRGQNVTFRCDPISEHNRLYWYRQTLGQGPEFLTYFQNEAQLEKSRLLSDRFSAERPKGSFSTLEIQRTEQGDSAMYLCASSLESSNYGYTFGSGTRLTVV.

J is TRBJ2-7 and V is TRBV30; 9 bases agree with TRBD1. The trim removed 1 base at V and 5 bases at J, leaving 6 bases unmatched. This CDR3 region has 14 residues. Germline lookup yields CDR1 GTSNPN and CDR2 SVGIG (reference sequence). CDR3 in DNA: TGTGCCTGGAGTGGGACAGGGGCAGTGGACGAGCAGTACTTC. Its protein product is CAWSGTGAVDEQYF.

The V gene is TRBV6-5, the J gene TRBJ2-3, with D perhaps being TRBD1 or TRBD2 (5 bases each). CDR3 length: 15 residues. V lost 6 bases to trimming and J lost 4 bases, with 17 bases between them. Germline CDR1 and CDR2: MNHEY and SVGAGI. The CDR3 DNA follows: TGTGCCAGCAGAGGGGTGACGGGGTCCTCAGATACGCAGTATTTT. Translation gives CASRGVTGSSDTQYF.

This clone was found a few times. V gene TRBV6-5 combines with J gene TRBJ2-7; D is uncertain. The CDR3 is 11 residues long. The germline V gene has CDR1 MNHEY and CDR2 SVGAGI. V dropped 6 bases and J dropped 0 bases, with 3 bases sitting between them. The CDR3 loop is CASSHSYEQYF. Written as DNA, the CDR3 is TGTGCCAGCAGCCACTCCTACGAGCAGTACTTC.

This chain joins TRBV19 and TRBJ1-1, with 8 bases matching TRBD1. V shed 7 bases, J shed 5 bases, and the junction held 6 bases outside the gene matches. The CDR3 is 13 residues long. Germline V lookup: CDR1 LNHDA, CDR2 SQIVND (reference sequence). The CDR3 protein is CASNFRGPTEAFF. In DNA form, the CDR3 reads TGTGCCAGTAACTTCAGGGGGCCAACTGAAGCTTTCTTT.

The chain's CDR3 is CAISELTSGALEQFF. The DNA for the CDR3 is TGTGCCATCAGTGAGTTAACTAGTGGGGCGCTTGAGCAGTTCTTC. V and J are TRBV10-3 and TRBJ2-1, with D perhaps being TRBD1 or TRBD2 (5 bases each). CDR1 and CDR2 (germline): ENHRY, SYGVKD. The CDR3 loop spans 15 amino acids. The V end was cut by 1 base, the J end by 9 bases, with 16 bases between.

The rearrangement uses TRBV6-5 and TRBJ2-5; 8 nucleotides align to TRBD2. The ends lost 6 bases at V and 4 bases at J; junction bases unmatched: 7. The CDR3 totals 14 residues. Germline V gene data show CDR1 as MNHEY and CDR2 as SVGAGI. The CDR3 sequence is CASRERERGETQYF. CDR3 nucleotide sequence: TGTGCCAGCAGGGAGCGGGAGAGGGGAGAGACCCAGTACTTC.

CDR3 in amino acids: CASSLVGRNTGELFF. The CDR3 DNA sequence: TGCGCCAGCAGCTTGGTGGGCAGAAACACCGGGGAGCTGTTTTTT. The chain has TRBV5-1 and TRBJ2-2, with no clear D. Germline V gives CDR1 SGHRS, CDR2 YFSETQ. The germline V and J ends were trimmed by 0 bases and 2 bases, with 8 bases remaining between them. This CDR3 region has 15 residues.

V and J are TRBV9 and TRBJ1-1, with D possibly TRBD1 on 6 matching bases. V was pared by 3 bases and J by 1 base, with 13 bases between. CDR1 SGDLS and CDR2 YYNGEE come from the germline V gene. The CDR3 extends over 15 amino acids. The CDR3 sequence: CASSAYTGPNTEAFF. DNA for the CDR3: TGTGCCAGCAGCGCTTATACAGGGCCGAACACTGAAGCTTTCTTT.

This clone has only one observation. CDR3 loop: CASSGTSWLNEQFF. DNA for the CDR3: TGTGCCAGCAGCGGGACTAGCTGGCTCAATGAGCAGTTCTTC. The V gene is TRBV11-2, the J gene TRBJ2-1; 9 bases match TRBD2. The CDR3 contains 14 residues. The germline V gene encodes CDR1 SGHAT and CDR2 FQNNGV. With V trimmed by 5 bases and J by 6 bases, 5 bases remained unmatched.